This is a list of T cell receptor beta chains from one sample in a study of blood T cell repertoires in COVID-19. The table came from immunoSEQ multiplex PCR; TCRdb's copy has only in-frame clones and leaves some out. The table shows approximately 200,000 clones, with about 80% occurring only once. The sample taken for sequencing was PBMCs or T cells enriched from blood (not recorded which). Source of these receptors: a man aged 35 to 55 who had recovered from COVID-19. Both conserved end residues are part of each CDR3. The D gene is left open where the match is weak. For some rows the clone size is stated as once, few or many, or as a class when expanded; others skip it.

>TRBV19|NA|TRBJ2-7|NA
TGTGCCAGTAGTATGGTTTTACAGGGTTCCTACGAGCAGTACTTC
CASSMVLQGSYEQYF
>TRBV9|NA|TRBJ2-1|TRBD2
TGTGCCAGCAGCGTAGGGGTAGCGGGGAACAATGAGCAGTTCTTC
CASSVGVAGNNEQFF
>TRBV9|NA|TRBJ2-2|TRBD1
TGTGCCAGCAGCGGGACAGGGGGCACCGGGGAGCTGTTTTTT
CASSGTGGTGELFF
>TRBV7-9|once|TRBJ2-4|NA
TGTGCCAGCAGCTTAGATGCAGCACAGAACATTCAGTACTTC
CASSLDAAQNIQYF
>TRBV3-1/TRBV3-2|NA|TRBJ2-3|NA
TGTGCCAGCAGCCCGGGACTCCACCCGAACACAGATACGCAGTATTTT
CASSPGLHPNTDTQYF
>TRBV7-2|NA|TRBJ2-3|NA
TGTGCCAGCAGCTTAGCTGTCCTTGACAAGGATACGCAGTATTTT
CASSLAVLDKDTQYF
>TRBV5-1|NA|TRBJ2-7|NA
TGCGCCAGCAGGCCAACGGTTAACTCCTACGAGCAGTACTTC
CASRPTVNSYEQYF
>TRBV9|NA|TRBJ2-3|TRBD1
TGTGCCAGCAGCCCCCCAGGGGGTCCAGATACGCAGTATTTT
CASSPPGGPDTQYF
>TRBV28|NA|TRBJ2-2|TRBD1
TGTGCCACCTACCCGGGACAGCGCTGGGCCGGGGAGCTGTTTTTT
CATYPGQRWAGELFF
>TRBV12-3/TRBV12-4|NA|TRBJ1-2|NA
TGTGCCAGCAGCCTAGTCCAGTATGGCTACACCTTC
CASSLVQYGYTF
>TRBV27|NA|TRBJ1-2|NA
TGTGCCAGCAGTTCCTCCGGGACATATGGCTACACCTTC
CASSSSGTYGYTF
>TRBV4-2|NA|TRBJ1-2|TRBD1
TGTGCCAGCAGCCTCCAAGAGGACAGGGCCTATGGCTACACCTTC
CASSLQEDRAYGYTF
>TRBV29-1|NA|TRBJ2-4|TRBD1
TGCAGCGTTGAACGTGGACAGGGAAACATTCAGTACTTC
CSVERGQGNIQYF
>TRBV30|once|TRBJ2-5|TRBD1
TGTGCCTGGAGGACAGGGGGTCGGGAGACCCAGTACTTC
CAWRTGGRETQYF
>TRBV4-2|few|TRBJ1-1|NA
TGTGCCAGCAGCCACTACCAGGGCAAGAACACTGAAGCTTTCTTT
CASSHYQGKNTEAFF
>TRBV6-5|NA|TRBJ1-2|NA
TGTGCCAGCACCTTAGGGGGACGGAGTGGCTACACCTTC
CASTLGGRSGYTF